Below are 29 T cell receptor beta chains sequenced from a single sample in a study of shared clonotypes between healthy human individuals. Clones were sequenced by immunoSEQ multiplex PCR, and TCRdb holds only the in-frame ones, with some missing. The sample has about half a million clones, 60% to 80% seen once. The sequenced sample consisted of PBMCs. The receptors come from a woman in her forties in good health. Some clones in this sample may be carry-over from other donors' samples.

Of note for this clone: Given a far larger clone just one base away, this is likely a sequencing read error. CDR3 protein: CAGSTRTSGSDEQFF. The CDR3 region has the DNA TGTGCCGGCAGTACGCGGACTAGCGGGAGCGATGAGCAGTTCTTC. The V and J genes are TRBV7-9 and TRBJ2-1, with 13 bases that match TRBD2. Germline V gene sequence: CDR1 SEHNR, CDR2 FQNEAQ (reference sequence). The CDR3 runs 15 residues.

The chain links TRBV7-3 to TRBJ2-2; TRBD2 matches at 10 bases. CDR1 and CDR2 (germline): SGHTA, FQGTGA. V shed 5 bases and J 6 bases; nucleotides not matched to a gene: 9. The CDR3 has 16 amino acids. In DNA, the CDR3 is TGTGCCAGCAGCCCCGTACCGGGACTAGCGTCCGGGGAGCTGTTTTTT. Amino acids: CASSPVPGLASGELFF.

This clone showed up many times. V and J are TRBV4-3 and TRBJ1-4, with D perhaps matching TRBD1 (5 bases). The length of the CDR3 is 14 residues. Deletions cut 3 bases from V and 3 bases from J, with 8 bases between. The germline CDR1 and CDR2 sequences are LGHNA and YSLEER. This chain's CDR3 is CASSHDSSNEKLFF. DNA for the CDR3: TGCGCCAGCAGCCACGACAGTTCTAATGAAAAACTGTTTTTT.

For the CDR3, the DNA is TGTGCCAGTAGTATTGAAGGGAAATATCAGCCCCAGCATTTT. Translating it yields CASSIEGKYQPQHF. The chain couples TRBV19 to TRBJ1-5; D not certain. The CDR3 runs to 14 residues. The germline V gene encodes CDR1 LNHDA and CDR2 SQIVND (reference sequence). With 3 bases removed from V and 5 bases from J, the gap between germline ends came to 11 bases.

The rearrangement links TRBV11-2 to TRBJ2-7; 8 bases line up with TRBD1. Germline CDR1 is SGHAT and CDR2 is FQNNGV. CDR3 length: 15 residues. V lost 2 bases to trimming and J lost 2 bases; unmatched junction nucleotides: 5. The CDR3 spells CASSLPPTGAYEQYF. The CDR3 coding sequence is TGTGCCAGCAGCTTACCCCCGACAGGGGCCTACGAGCAGTACTTC.

In this sample, this clone turned up once. V and J are TRBV15 and TRBJ2-1; 11 bases line up with TRBD2. The CDR3 is 15 amino acids. Per germline, CDR1 LNHNV and CDR2 YYDKDF (reference sequence). Trimming took 3 bases from V and 8 from J; bases not matched to a gene: 6. The CDR3 is CATSRPIAGGYEQFF. The CDR3 nucleotides are TGTGCCACCAGCAGGCCTATAGCGGGAGGGTATGAGCAGTTCTTC. The full variable domain, rest sourced from reference TRBV15 and TRBJ2-1, is DAMVIQNPRYQVTQFGKPVTLSCSQTLNHNVMYWYQQKSSQAPKLLFHYYDKDFNNEADTPDNFQSRRPNTSFCFLDIRSPGLGDTAMYLCATSRPIAGGYEQFFGPGTRLTVL.

This chain connects TRBV18 to TRBJ2-5; 7 positions agree with TRBD1. V was pared by 6 bases and J by 2 bases, with 9 bases of the junction left unmatched. CDR1 KGHSH and CDR2 LQKENI come from the germline V gene. The CDR3 has 15 residues. The CDR3 region is CASSPSPGQQETQYF. CDR3 nucleotide sequence: TGTGCCAGCTCCCCCTCCCCGGGACAGCAAGAGACCCAGTACTTC.

Remarks on this clone: Mismatch with germline at one junction end may stem from a read error. The chain employs TRBV7-2 and TRBJ2-2; 9 bases match TRBD2. The CDR3 runs to 14 residues. Germline loops: CDR1 SGHTA, CDR2 FQGNSA. The CDR3 DNA sequence: TGTGCCGGCAGTCCCACTAGCGGGACCGGGGAGCTGTTTTTT. Translating gives CAGSPTSGTGELFF.

The chain has TRBV30 and TRBJ2-2; D may correspond to TRBD1 or TRBD2 (5 bases each). The CDR3 runs to 13 residues. V gave up 5 bases and J gave up 5 bases, with 12 bases separating them. The germline gives CDR1 GTSNPN, CDR2 SVGIG (reference sequence). CDR3: CAWSVGATGELFF. The CDR3 bases are TGTGCCTGGTCAGTCGGGGCTACCGGGGAGCTGTTTTTT.

This clone was found many times. The chain employs TRBV4-2 and TRBJ2-3, with 11 bases aligning to TRBD1. The germline V gene encodes CDR1 LGHNA and CDR2 YNFKEQ. V shed 0 bases, J shed 4 bases, and the junction held 3 bases outside the gene matches. The CDR3 sequence is 16 residues long. The CDR3 coding sequence is TGTGCCAGCAGCCAAGATGGGACAGGGGGGGCAGATACGCAGTATTTT. This sequence encodes CASSQDGTGGADTQYF.

The rearrangement uses TRBV11-2 and TRBJ1-1, with 7 bases identical to TRBD1. The J segment lost 5 bases and the V segment lost 8 bases, leaving 11 bases of the junction unmatched. The length of the CDR3 is 14 residues. The germline V gene has CDR1 SGHAT and CDR2 FQNNGV. The CDR3 bases are TGTGCCAGCGCCTATATTCAACAGGGGACTGAAGCTTTCTTT. This translates into CASAYIQQGTEAFF. Together with reference TRBV11-2 and TRBJ1-1, the CDR3 gives the full variable domain: EAGVAQSPRYKIIEKRQSVAFWCNPISGHATLYWYQQILGQGPKLLIQFQNNGVVDDSQLPKDRFSAERLKGVDSTLKIQPAKLEDSAVYLCASAYIQQGTEAFFGQGTRLTVV.

At least ten counts were recorded for this clone. The J gene is TRBJ1-1, the V gene TRBV28; unclear D gene. The germline V gene has CDR1 MDHEN and CDR2 SYDVKM. The CDR3 runs to 11 residues. Trimming removed 8 bases at V and 11 bases at J, with 15 bases between. The CDR3 DNA follows: TGTGCCAGCGTCTTGGGAGAGTTGGCTTTCTTT. This gives the protein CASVLGELAFF.

This clone has a handful of counts. The chain links TRBV18 to TRBJ2-2; D remains ambiguous. This CDR3 contains 14 residues. V lost 7 bases and J lost 5, with 14 bases in between. Looked up from germline, CDR1 is KGHSH and CDR2 is LQKENI. CDR3 loop: CASCPTLDTGELFF. Written as DNA, the CDR3 is TGTGCCAGCTGCCCGACCCTCGATACCGGGGAGCTGTTTTTT.

This clone came up once. V usage is TRBV7-2 and J usage is TRBJ2-1, with D tentatively TRBD1 or TRBD2 (6 bases each). Germline-derived CDR1 and CDR2 are SGHTA and FQGNSA. Between the trimmed V and J ends, which lost 0 bases and 7 bases, there was a span of 13 bases. The CDR3 totals 15 residues. CDR3 in amino acids: CASSLAGGHGNEQFF. Written as DNA, the CDR3 is TGTGCCAGCAGCTTAGCAGGGGGGCATGGGAATGAGCAGTTCTTC.

V is TRBV28 and J is TRBJ2-7; D is perhaps TRBD1 (6 bases). The DNA end is more similar to TRBJ2-1, so the J call may be wrong. Germline V CDR1 and CDR2: MDHEN, SYDVKM. This CDR3 has 17 residues. The CDR3 coding sequence is TGTGCCAGCAGTGGTATCCGGGACAACACCCGCCGTAATGAGCAGTTCTTC. It specifies CASSGIRDNTRRNEQFF.

The V and J genes are TRBV19 and TRBJ2-1, with 7 bases fitting TRBD2. With V trimmed by 3 bases and J by 2 bases, 10 bases remained unmatched. In germline, CDR1 is LNHDA, CDR2 SQIVND (reference sequence). The CDR3 runs to 17 residues. The CDR3 reads CASSISRRGSPYNEQFF. CDR3 bases: TGTGCCAGTAGTATCTCCCGGCGGGGGTCCCCCTACAATGAGCAGTTCTTC.

This clone was recorded only once. Possible read error: a much larger clone is one base away. The CDR3 nucleotides read TGTGTCTGGAGTGTTCCCCAGGGAGTCCGAAATGAGCAGTTCTTC. Protein product: CVWSVPQGVRNEQFF. The rearrangement joins TRBV30 to TRBJ2-1, with D possibly being TRBD1 or TRBD2 (5 bases each). The V gene's germline CDR1 is GTSNPN and CDR2 SVGIG (reference sequence). The CDR3 is 15 residues long. Full variable domain (remainder filled in from reference TRBV30 and TRBJ2-1): SQTIHQWPATLVQPVGSPLSLECTVEGTSNPNLYWYRQAAGRGLQLLFYSVGIGQISSEVPQNLSASRPQDRQFILSSKKLLLSDSGFYLCVWSVPQGVRNEQFFGPGTRLTVL.

The chain joins TRBV7-3 to TRBJ1-1, with D uncertain. Germline CDR1 SGHTA, CDR2 FQGTGA. This CDR3 is built from 14 residues. Trimming removed 0 bases at V and 6 bases at J, with 11 bases between. CDR3 DNA sequence: TGTGCCAGCAGCTTAACGCCAGGAAGGGCTGAAGCTTTCTTT. Protein product: CASSLTPGRAEAFF.

The count of this clone is one. The J gene is TRBJ2-1, the V gene TRBV25-1; D possibly corresponds to TRBD2 (6 bases). Trimming left V 4 bases short and J 8 bases short, with 6 bases between. Germline CDR1 MGHDK, CDR2 SYGVNS. This CDR3 contains 11 residues. The CDR3 DNA is TGTGCCAGCAGTGGACTAGATGAGCAGTTCTTC. Residues: CASSGLDEQFF.

V gene TRBV6-5 combines with J gene TRBJ1-1; D remains unclear. Germline assignment: CDR1 MNHEY and CDR2 SVGAGI. The CDR3 is 14 amino acids. V was cut by 0 bases and J by 7 bases, with 12 bases left in between. The CDR3 coding sequence is TGTGCCAGCAGTTACTCATCGTTCTTAAATGAAGCTTTCTTT. Translated, it gives CASSYSSFLNEAFF.

This clone was seen only once. The V gene is TRBV6-5, the J gene TRBJ2-1; D is perhaps TRBD2 (6 bases). The V and J ends lost 9 bases and 3 bases respectively, with 9 bases between them. The CDR3 has 12 amino acids. CDR1 is MNHEY and CDR2 is SVGAGI in the germline V gene. CDR3 sequence: CASTSIYNEQFF. CDR3 in DNA: TGTGCCAGTACTAGCATCTACAATGAGCAGTTCTTC.

In DNA, the CDR3 is TGTGCCAGCAGCTTAAGCCTCCTCGGGACGGTGAACACCGGGGAGCTGTTTTTT. Amino acids: CASSLSLLGTVNTGELFF. The genes are TRBV11-3 and TRBJ2-2, with D perhaps being TRBD1 or TRBD2 (5 bases each). The germline V gene encodes CDR1 SGHNT and CDR2 YENEEA. CDR3 length equals 18 residues. Between the trimmed V and J ends, which lost 2 bases and 1 base, there was a span of 17 bases. The variable domain in full, with the rest retrieved from reference TRBV11-3 and TRBJ2-2, is EAGVVQSPRYKIIEKKQPVAFWCNPISGHNTLYWYLQNLGQGPELLIRYENEEAVDDSQLPKDRFSAERLKGVDSTLKIQPAELGDSAVYLCASSLSLLGTVNTGELFFGEGSRLTVL.

Comments on this clone: Other DNA sequences in this specimen translate into the identical CDR3. The chain has TRBV18 and TRBJ2-2; D remains ambiguous. Germline CDR1 KGHSH, CDR2 LQKENI. This CDR3 is built from 14 residues. V dropped 3 bases and J dropped 0 bases, with 5 bases sitting between them. The chain's CDR3 is CASSPSSNTGELFF. CDR3 sequence (DNA): TGTGCCAGCTCACCCTCCTCGAACACCGGGGAGCTGTTTTTT.

The chain recombines TRBV7-9 with TRBJ2-1; 10 bases agree with TRBD2. This CDR3 comprises 13 residues. CDR1 is SEHNR, CDR2 FQNEAQ, per germline (reference sequence). The V and J ends lost 5 bases and 10 bases, in that order; junction bases with no gene match: 5. In DNA, the CDR3 is TGTGCCAGCAGCCCCCCTAGCGGGAGAGAGCAGTTCTTC. Encoded protein: CASSPPSGREQFF.

This clone was picked up a small number of times. The rearrangement links TRBV5-5 to TRBJ2-2; 10 nucleotides match TRBD2. The V segment lost 4 bases and the J segment 4 bases; nucleotides outside the gene matches: 7. Germline V lookup: CDR1 SGHKS, CDR2 YYEKEE (reference sequence). The CDR3 runs to 16 residues. The CDR3 nucleotides are TGTGCCAGCAGCGCCTCACTAGCGGGAATCACCGGGGAGCTGTTTTTT. It specifies CASSASLAGITGELFF.

The chain carries TRBV5-6 and TRBJ2-5; TRBD2 matches at 10 bases. J gave up 0 bases and V 6 bases, and 8 bases lay outside the gene matches. The CDR3 spans 16 residues. The V gene's germline CDR1 is SGHDT and CDR2 YYEEEE. The CDR3: CASNPSGRAHQETQYF. Written as DNA, the CDR3 is TGTGCCAGCAACCCGAGCGGGAGGGCCCACCAAGAGACCCAGTACTTC.

Only a few counts were recorded for this clone. The same CDR3 can be traced to other DNA sequences in this sample. The CDR3 DNA reads as TGTGCCAGCAGCTTAAATGGCGGAGAGACCCAGTACTTC. Its translation is CASSLNGGETQYF. The chain links TRBV7-9 to TRBJ2-5; D is undetermined. The ends were cut back, 2 bases at V and 4 bases at J, with 8 bases in the middle. Germline lookup yields CDR1 SEHNR and CDR2 FQNEAQ (reference sequence). This CDR3 has 13 residues.

This clone was counted once. The sample has other DNA sequences that encode this CDR3 too. The J gene is TRBJ2-7, the V gene TRBV5-1; TRBD1 matches at 8 bases. The junction had 6 bases not matched to a gene; V was cut back by 0 bases and J by 4 bases. CDR3 length equals 15 residues. Germline V CDR1 and CDR2: SGHRS, YFSETQ. DNA for the CDR3: TGCGCCAGCAGCTTGGTGGCAGGGGGCAGTTACGAGCAGTACTTC. Protein product: CASSLVAGGSYEQYF.

This clone was observed many times. The chain has TRBV18 and TRBJ2-1, with TRBD2 identical over 12 bases. Germline CDR1 KGHSH, CDR2 LQKENI. CDR3 length: 14 residues. Trimming at V came to 4 bases and at J to 6 bases, leaving 1 base not matched to a gene. DNA of the CDR3: TGTGCCAGCTCACTGGGACTAGCGGGCAATGAGCAGTTCTTC. This gives the protein CASSLGLAGNEQFF.